Shown below are 24 T cell receptor beta chains from a single sample sequenced in a study of shared clonotypes between healthy human individuals. The assay was immunoSEQ multiplex PCR, and TCRdb's table has in-frame clones only and misses some. The table includes approximately 1.5 million clones, around 98.5% detected once. The sample comprised naive CD4+ T cells sorted from blood. Noted subset: CD45RA+ positively selected. The receptors come from a man younger than 40 in good health.

Comments on this clone: This specimen includes other DNA sequences encoding the same CDR3. The V gene is TRBV20-1, the J gene TRBJ1-1; the D is unclear. This CDR3 has 11 amino acids. The V and J ends lost 5 bases and 5 bases respectively, with 9 bases between them. Germline CDR1 DFQATT, CDR2 SNEGSKA (reference sequence). The CDR3 DNA sequence: TGCAGTGCTGGAGGCCAGACTGAAGCTTTCTTT. This codes for CSAGGQTEAFF.

This chain joins TRBV2 and TRBJ2-3; TRBD2 aligns across 9 bases. The CDR3 runs 14 residues. The trim removed 8 bases at V and 2 bases at J, leaving 5 bases unmatched. CDR1 and CDR2 from the germline V gene are SNHLY and FYNNEI. The CDR3 loop is CASGLALHTDTQYF. The CDR3 DNA reads as TGTGCCAGCGGACTAGCGTTACACACAGATACGCAGTATTTT. The full variable domain, its missing parts supplied by reference TRBV2 and TRBJ2-3, is EPEVTQTPSHQVTQMGQEVILRCVPISNHLYFYWYRQILGQKVEFLVSFYNNEISEKSEIFDDQFSVERPDGSNFTLKIRSTKLEDSAMYFCASGLALHTDTQYFGPGTRLTVL.

The chain carries TRBV18 and TRBJ1-2, with a weak D call TRBD1 (5 bases). Per germline, CDR1 KGHSH and CDR2 LQKENI. The CDR3 totals 14 residues. Trimming pared 5 bases from V and 5 bases from J, leaving 15 bases between. The chain's CDR3 is CASSAQQESYGYTF. In DNA, the CDR3 is TGTGCCAGCTCAGCGCAACAGGAATCTTATGGCTACACCTTC.

This chain joins TRBV7-6 and TRBJ2-7; D is perhaps TRBD2 (7 bases). V lost 0 bases, J lost 4 bases, and 13 bases lay in between. The CDR3 runs 15 residues. The germline V gene encodes CDR1 SGHVS and CDR2 FNYEAQ. Written as DNA, the CDR3 is TGTGCCAGCAGCTTAGCGCTAGGGGGGGTATACGAGCAGTACTTC. Protein product: CASSLALGGVYEQYF.

The CDR3 spells CSVRANYGYTF. The CDR3 DNA reads TGCAGCGTGAGAGCTAACTATGGCTACACCTTC. V is TRBV29-1 and J is TRBJ1-2; D is uncertain. Per germline, CDR1 SQVTM and CDR2 ANQGSEA. Deletions cut 6 bases from V and 0 bases from J, with 5 bases between. CDR3 size: 11 residues.

The chain employs TRBV6-5 and TRBJ2-7; TRBD1 is a possible D gene (6 bases). Germline V gene sequence: CDR1 MNHEY, CDR2 SVGAGI. The V and J ends lost 2 bases and 0 bases respectively, with 11 bases between them. This CDR3 comprises 15 residues. The CDR3 region is CASSYADRTSYEQYF. The CDR3 nucleotides are TGTGCCAGCAGTTACGCGGACAGAACCTCCTACGAGCAGTACTTC.

The chain employs TRBV19 and TRBJ1-2; 9 bases are a match to TRBD1. Germline V gene data show CDR1 as LNHDA and CDR2 as SQIVND (reference sequence). V trimming: 5 bases; J trimming: 0 bases; junction bases outside the gene matches: 1. The CDR3 spans 14 residues. The CDR3 nucleotides are TGTGCCAGTAGTGGACAGGGGCCTAACTATGGCTACACCTTC. Residues: CASSGQGPNYGYTF. Together with reference TRBV19 and TRBJ1-2, the CDR3 gives the full variable domain: DGGITQSPKYLFRKEGQNVTLSCEQNLNHDAMYWYRQDPGQGLRLIYYSQIVNDFQKGDIAEGYSVSREKKESFPLTVTSAQKNPTAFYLCASSGQGPNYGYTFGSGTRLTVV.

The V and J genes are TRBV19 and TRBJ2-1; D is tentatively TRBD1 or TRBD2 (5 bases each). The CDR3 runs to 16 residues. Germline-derived CDR1 and CDR2 are LNHDA and SQIVND (reference sequence). V lost 6 bases to trimming and J lost 2 bases, with 17 bases between them. DNA for the CDR3: TGTGCCAGTAGCATGGGGACCATTGCTACCTACAATGAGCAGTTCTTC. It is translated as CASSMGTIATYNEQFF.

This clone was counted between two and nine times. V usage is TRBV19 and J usage is TRBJ1-2; no definite D call. The CDR3 runs 13 residues. The germline gives CDR1 LNHDA, CDR2 SQIVND (reference sequence). V lost 3 bases and J lost 5, with 10 bases in between. The CDR3 DNA sequence: TGTGCCAGTAGTATCGGTGGATGGTATGGCTACACCTTC. It codes for CASSIGGWYGYTF.

The chain employs TRBV6-1 and TRBJ1-2, with 9 nucleotides matching TRBD1. V was clipped by 6 bases and J by 6 bases; unmatched bases: 11. The V gene's germline CDR1 is MNHNS and CDR2 SASEGT. This CDR3 is 15 amino acids long. Here the CDR3 reads CASSRERGTGNGYTF. CDR3 bases: TGTGCCAGCAGCCGCGAGCGAGGGACAGGGAATGGCTACACCTTC.

This clone was seen only once. This rearrangement joins TRBV5-4 to TRBJ2-1; D may be TRBD1 or TRBD2 (6 bases each). V lost 2 bases, J lost 4 bases, and 19 bases lay in between. CDR1 is SGHNT, CDR2 YYREEE, per germline (reference sequence). CDR3 size: 17 residues. CDR3 residues: CASSFPLGGQEYNEQFF. The CDR3 DNA reads TGTGCCAGCAGCTTCCCCCTCGGGGGCCAGGAATACAATGAGCAGTTCTTC.

The chain recombines TRBV10-3 with TRBJ2-7; 8 nucleotides line up with TRBD2. This CDR3 region has 15 residues. Germline CDR1 and CDR2: ENHRY and SYGVKD. The V and J ends lost 9 bases and 7 bases, in that order; junction bases with no gene match: 17. CDR3 region: CAIRPGVAGRREQYF. CDR3 in DNA: TGTGCCATACGCCCCGGGGTAGCGGGACGTCGGGAGCAGTACTTC.

The chain joins TRBV5-1 to TRBJ2-3; D call uncertain. The V end lost 7 bases, the J end lost 3 bases, and 9 bases lay between the germline ends. The germline CDR1 and CDR2 sequences are SGHRS and YFSETQ. This CDR3 region has 12 residues. CDR3 amino acids: CASPKETDTQYF. The CDR3, as DNA: TGCGCCAGCCCAAAGGAGACAGATACGCAGTATTTT.

On this clone itself: Other nucleotide sequences in the sample specify the same CDR3. The rearrangement joins TRBV7-9 to TRBJ2-3, with D hard to call. Germline-derived CDR1 and CDR2 are SEHNR and FQNEAQ (reference sequence). V was cut by 2 bases and J by 4 bases, with 10 bases left in between. This CDR3 spans 14 amino acids. The CDR3 region is CASSLYSGADTQYF. CDR3 nucleotides: TGTGCCAGCAGCTTATATAGTGGCGCAGATACGCAGTATTTT.

With respect to this clone: This sample includes further DNA sequences coding for the same CDR3. The gene calls are TRBV20-1 and TRBJ2-5; D not certain. Trimming removed 7 bases from V and 1 base from J, with 4 bases in between. The CDR3 sequence is 10 residues long. Looked up from germline, CDR1 is DFQATT and CDR2 is SNEGSKA (reference sequence). As DNA, the CDR3 is TGCAGTGTCCTCCAAGAGACCCAGTACTTC. Protein product: CSVLQETQYF.

V and J are TRBV5-6 and TRBJ2-5; 9 positions agree with TRBD1. Germline CDR1 reads SGHDT; CDR2 reads YYEEEE. There are 17 residues in the CDR3. J was trimmed by 5 bases and V by 4 bases; bases with no gene match: 15. CDR3: CASSPPGGTGSAETQYF. The DNA for the CDR3 is TGTGCCAGCAGCCCCCCGGGTGGGACAGGGAGTGCCGAGACCCAGTACTTC.

The chain uses TRBV5-1 and TRBJ2-1, with D possibly matching TRBD2 (5 bases). The CDR3 covers 15 residues. Looked up from germline, CDR1 is SGHRS and CDR2 is YFSETQ. V was clipped by 2 bases and J by 6 bases, with 15 bases between them. The CDR3 sequence: CASSLVARWSNEQFF. In DNA form, the CDR3 reads TGCGCCAGCAGCTTAGTAGCGCGGTGGTCCAATGAGCAGTTCTTC.

This chain links TRBV27 with TRBJ2-1; D perhaps matches TRBD1 (6 bases). V was cut by 3 bases and J by 7 bases, with 13 bases left in between. Germline V lookup: CDR1 MNHEY, CDR2 SMNVEV (reference sequence). The CDR3 contains 14 residues. In nucleotides, the CDR3 is TGTGCCAGCAGTTTCGGACAGAGAAGGAATGAGCAGTTCTTC. This codes for CASSFGQRRNEQFF.

The chain links TRBV2 to TRBJ1-5; TRBD1 is a possible D gene (6 bases). The germline V and J ends were trimmed by 9 bases and 0 bases, with 15 bases remaining between them. CDR1 and CDR2 (germline): SNHLY, FYNNEI. The CDR3 is 15 residues long. This CDR3 reads CASTGLPYSNQPQHF. The CDR3 bases are TGTGCCAGTACAGGGTTGCCTTATAGCAATCAGCCCCAGCATTTT. The full variable domain, with the rest looked up from reference TRBV2 and TRBJ1-5, is EPEVTQTPSHQVTQMGQEVILRCVPISNHLYFYWYRQILGQKVEFLVSFYNNEISEKSEIFDDQFSVERPDGSNFTLKIRSTKLEDSAMYFCASTGLPYSNQPQHFGDGTRLSIL.

This chain links TRBV4-1 with TRBJ2-5; D is unresolved. CDR1 and CDR2 from the germline V gene are MGHRA and YSYEKL. V shed 1 base and J shed 3 bases, with 9 bases lying between them. The CDR3 extends over 14 amino acids. The DNA of the CDR3 is TGCGCCAGCAGCCAAGGACACGGCAAAGAGACCCAGTACTTC. This gives the protein CASSQGHGKETQYF.

V and J are TRBV19 and TRBJ2-7; 7 bases agree with TRBD1. Germline V gene data show CDR1 as LNHDA and CDR2 as SQIVND (reference sequence). The CDR3 has 13 amino acids. V shed 6 bases and J 2 bases; nucleotides not matched to a gene: 4. In nucleotides, the CDR3 is TGTGCCAGTAGGGCTACAGGGGCCTACGAGCAGTACTTC. Translation gives CASRATGAYEQYF.

V usage is TRBV29-1 and J usage is TRBJ2-1; no clear D gene. From germline, CDR1 is SQVTM and CDR2 ANQGSEA. The CDR3 covers 15 residues. Trimming cost V 7 bases and J 2 bases, with 18 bases left between them. The CDR3 spells CSAVGKLLPYNEQFF. The CDR3 DNA sequence: TGCAGCGCTGTTGGGAAACTACTTCCCTACAATGAGCAGTTCTTC.

The rearrangement links TRBV18 to TRBJ2-3; possible D gene TRBD2, 6 bases. Per the germline V gene, CDR1 is KGHSH and CDR2 is LQKENI. This CDR3 has 13 residues. V dropped 3 bases and J dropped 8 bases, with 12 bases sitting between them. The DNA of the CDR3 is TGTGCCAGCTCACCGGATAGCGGTATTACGCAGTATTTT. It is translated as CASSPDSGITQYF.

The CDR3 region is CASRAGTDYEQYF. The CDR3 nucleotides are TGTGCCAGCAGGGCCGGGACAGATTACGAGCAGTACTTC. The J gene is TRBJ2-7, the V gene TRBV6-1; 7 nucleotides line up with TRBD1. Germline-derived CDR1 and CDR2 are MNHNS and SASEGT. The CDR3 consists of 13 residues. With 6 bases clipped from V and 4 bases from J, the junction kept 6 bases outside the gene matches.